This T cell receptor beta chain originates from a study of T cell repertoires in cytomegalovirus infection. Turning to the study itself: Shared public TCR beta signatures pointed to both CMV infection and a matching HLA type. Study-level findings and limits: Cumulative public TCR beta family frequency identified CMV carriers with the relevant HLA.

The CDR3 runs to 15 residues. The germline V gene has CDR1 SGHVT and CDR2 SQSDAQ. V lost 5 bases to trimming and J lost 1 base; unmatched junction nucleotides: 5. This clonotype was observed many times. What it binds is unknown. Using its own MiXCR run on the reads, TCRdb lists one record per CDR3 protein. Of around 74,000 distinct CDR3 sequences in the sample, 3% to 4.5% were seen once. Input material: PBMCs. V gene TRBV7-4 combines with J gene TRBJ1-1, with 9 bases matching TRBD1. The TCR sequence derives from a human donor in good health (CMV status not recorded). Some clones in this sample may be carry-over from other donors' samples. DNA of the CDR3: TGTGCCAGCAGCCCCCGGGACAGGGCGAACACTGAAGCTTTCTTT. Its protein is CASSPRDRANTEAFF.